This TCR beta chain comes out of a study of blood T cell repertoires in COVID-19. In the original workflow: Estimation of nucleated cell counts relied on the amplification of reference gene primers. Measured with immunoSEQ multiplex PCR; TCRdb has only the in-frame clones, and not every one. That table supplies the V and J calls and clone size; D and trimming were determined from the DNA. Among 150,000 or so clones, approximately 83% were seen once, and the ten largest hold 6.5% to 9.5%. CDR3 length equals 15 residues. The V gene's germline CDR1 is KGHSH and CDR2 LQKENI. The V and J ends lost 2 bases and 4 bases, in that order; junction bases with no gene match: 5.

The chain links TRBV18 to TRBJ1-1, with TRBD1 matching 9 bases. The receptor's source is a woman aged 60-70 years with COVID-19, enrolled during active disease. Specimen: peripheral blood. The DNA for the CDR3 is TGTGCCAGCTCACCAGGGACAGGGTCGGCCACTGAAGCTTTCTTT. This encodes CASSPGTGSATEAFF.